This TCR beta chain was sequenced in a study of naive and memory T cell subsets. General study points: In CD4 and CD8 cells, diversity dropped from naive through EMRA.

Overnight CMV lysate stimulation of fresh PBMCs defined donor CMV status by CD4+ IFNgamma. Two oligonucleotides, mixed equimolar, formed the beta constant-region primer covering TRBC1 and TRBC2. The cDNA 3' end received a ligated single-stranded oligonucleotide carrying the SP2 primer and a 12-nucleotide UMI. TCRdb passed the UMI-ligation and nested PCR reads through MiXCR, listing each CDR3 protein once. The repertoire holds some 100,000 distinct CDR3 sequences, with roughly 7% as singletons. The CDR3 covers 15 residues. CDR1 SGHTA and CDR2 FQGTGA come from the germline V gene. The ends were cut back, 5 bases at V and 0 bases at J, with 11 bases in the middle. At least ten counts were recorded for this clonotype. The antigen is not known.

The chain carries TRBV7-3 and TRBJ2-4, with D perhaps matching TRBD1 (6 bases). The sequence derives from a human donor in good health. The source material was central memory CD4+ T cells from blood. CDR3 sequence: CASSPSGVAKNIQYF. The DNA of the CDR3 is TGTGCCAGCAGCCCGTCAGGGGTAGCCAAAAACATTCAGTACTTC.